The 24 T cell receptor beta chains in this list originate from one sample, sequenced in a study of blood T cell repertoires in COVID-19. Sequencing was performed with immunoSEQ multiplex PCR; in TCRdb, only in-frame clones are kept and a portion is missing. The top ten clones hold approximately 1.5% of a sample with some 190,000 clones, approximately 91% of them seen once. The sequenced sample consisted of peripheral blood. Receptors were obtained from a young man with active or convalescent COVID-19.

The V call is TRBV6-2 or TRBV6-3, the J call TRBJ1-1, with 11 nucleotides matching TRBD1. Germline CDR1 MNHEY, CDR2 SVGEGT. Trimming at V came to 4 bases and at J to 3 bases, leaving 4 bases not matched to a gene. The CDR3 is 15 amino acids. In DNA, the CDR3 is TGTGCCAGCAGTTTTCAGGGACAGGGGGACACTGAAGCTTTCTTT. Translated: CASSFQGQGDTEAFF.

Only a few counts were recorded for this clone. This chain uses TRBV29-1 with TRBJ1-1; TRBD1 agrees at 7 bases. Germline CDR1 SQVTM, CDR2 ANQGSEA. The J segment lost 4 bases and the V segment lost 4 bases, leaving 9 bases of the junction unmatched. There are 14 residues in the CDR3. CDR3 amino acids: CSVGSTGRGTEAFF. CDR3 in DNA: TGCAGCGTTGGATCGACAGGGAGAGGCACTGAAGCTTTCTTT.

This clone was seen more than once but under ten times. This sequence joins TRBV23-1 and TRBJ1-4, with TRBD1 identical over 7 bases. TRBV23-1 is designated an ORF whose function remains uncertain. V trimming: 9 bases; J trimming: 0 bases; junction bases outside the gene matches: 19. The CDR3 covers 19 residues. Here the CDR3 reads CARLRRIIQGTATNEKLFF. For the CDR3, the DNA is TGCGCCAGGTTGCGGCGGATAATACAGGGGACTGCAACTAATGAAAAACTGTTTTTT.

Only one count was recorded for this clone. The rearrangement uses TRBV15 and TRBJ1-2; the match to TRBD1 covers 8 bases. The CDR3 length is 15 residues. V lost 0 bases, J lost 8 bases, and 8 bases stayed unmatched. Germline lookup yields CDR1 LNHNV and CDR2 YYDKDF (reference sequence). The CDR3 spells CATSRDWTGTPGYTF. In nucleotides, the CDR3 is TGTGCCACCAGCAGAGACTGGACAGGGACTCCGGGCTACACCTTC.

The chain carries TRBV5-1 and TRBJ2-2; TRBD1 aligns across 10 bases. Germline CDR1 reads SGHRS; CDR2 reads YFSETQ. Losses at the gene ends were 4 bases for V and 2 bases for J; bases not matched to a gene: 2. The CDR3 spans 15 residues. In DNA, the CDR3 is TGCGCCAGCAGCGACAGGGGGCAAAACACCGGGGAGCTGTTTTTT. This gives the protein CASSDRGQNTGELFF.

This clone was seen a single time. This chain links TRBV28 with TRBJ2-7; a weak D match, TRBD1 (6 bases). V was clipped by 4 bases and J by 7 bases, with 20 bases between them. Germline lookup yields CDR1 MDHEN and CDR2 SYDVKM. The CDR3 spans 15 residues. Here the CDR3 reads CASSSSGDPSREQYF. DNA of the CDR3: TGTGCCAGCAGTTCGTCAGGGGACCCCTCGCGTGAGCAGTACTTC.

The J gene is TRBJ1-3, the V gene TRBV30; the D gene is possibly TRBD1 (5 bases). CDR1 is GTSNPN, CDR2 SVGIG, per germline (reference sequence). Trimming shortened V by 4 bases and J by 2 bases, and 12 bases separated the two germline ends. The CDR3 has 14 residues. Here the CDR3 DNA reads TGTGCCTGGAACTCTTGGGGCGCTGGAAACACCATATATTTT. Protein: CAWNSWGAGNTIYF.

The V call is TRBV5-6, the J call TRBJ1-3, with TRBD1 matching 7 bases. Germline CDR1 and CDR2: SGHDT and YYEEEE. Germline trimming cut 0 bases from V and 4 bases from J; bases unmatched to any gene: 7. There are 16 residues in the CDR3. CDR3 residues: CASSLGGGAYGNTIYF. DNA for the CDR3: TGTGCCAGCAGCTTGGGAGGGGGCGCTTACGGAAACACCATATATTTT.

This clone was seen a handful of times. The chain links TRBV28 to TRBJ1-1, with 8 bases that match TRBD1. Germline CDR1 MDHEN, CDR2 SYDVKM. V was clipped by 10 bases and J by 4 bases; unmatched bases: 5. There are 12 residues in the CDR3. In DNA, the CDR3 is TGTGCCACGCGGACAGGGCTCACTGAAGCTTTCTTT. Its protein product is CATRTGLTEAFF.

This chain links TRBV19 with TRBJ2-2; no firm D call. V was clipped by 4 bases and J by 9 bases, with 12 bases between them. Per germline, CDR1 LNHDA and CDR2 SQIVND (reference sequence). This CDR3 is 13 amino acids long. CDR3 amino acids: CASSSFRVRELFF. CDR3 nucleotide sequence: TGTGCCAGTAGTAGTTTCCGGGTCCGGGAGCTGTTTTTT.

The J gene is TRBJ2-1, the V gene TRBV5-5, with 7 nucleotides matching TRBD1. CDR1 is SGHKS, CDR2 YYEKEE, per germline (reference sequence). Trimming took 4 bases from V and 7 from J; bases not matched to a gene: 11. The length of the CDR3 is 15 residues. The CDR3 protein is CASSKGTDLSNEQFF. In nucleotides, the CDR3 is TGTGCCAGCAGCAAAGGGACAGACCTTTCTAATGAGCAGTTCTTC.

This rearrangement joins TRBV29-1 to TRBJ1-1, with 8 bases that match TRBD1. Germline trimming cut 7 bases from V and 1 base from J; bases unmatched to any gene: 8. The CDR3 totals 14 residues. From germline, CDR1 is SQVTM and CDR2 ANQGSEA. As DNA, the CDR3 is TGCAGCGCCAGGACAGGGTTTGAGAACACTGAAGCTTTCTTT. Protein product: CSARTGFENTEAFF.

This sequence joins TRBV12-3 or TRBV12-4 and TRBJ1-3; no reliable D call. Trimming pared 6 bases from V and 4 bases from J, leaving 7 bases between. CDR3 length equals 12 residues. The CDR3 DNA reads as TGTGCCAGCAGACGCGAGGGAAACACCATATATTTT. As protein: CASRREGNTIYF.

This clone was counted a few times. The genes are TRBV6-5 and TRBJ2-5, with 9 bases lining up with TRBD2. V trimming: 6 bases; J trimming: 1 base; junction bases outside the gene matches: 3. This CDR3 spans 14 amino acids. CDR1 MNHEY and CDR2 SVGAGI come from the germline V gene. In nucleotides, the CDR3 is TGTGCCAGCAGAAGACTAGCGGTCCAAGAGACCCAGTACTTC. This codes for CASRRLAVQETQYF.

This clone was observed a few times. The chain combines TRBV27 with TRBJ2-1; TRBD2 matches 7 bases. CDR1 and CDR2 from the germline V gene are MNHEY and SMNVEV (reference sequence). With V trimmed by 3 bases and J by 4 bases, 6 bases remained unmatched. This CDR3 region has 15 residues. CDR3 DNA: TGTGCCAGCAGTTTCTCTACGGGAGGATACAATGAGCAGTTCTTC. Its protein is CASSFSTGGYNEQFF.

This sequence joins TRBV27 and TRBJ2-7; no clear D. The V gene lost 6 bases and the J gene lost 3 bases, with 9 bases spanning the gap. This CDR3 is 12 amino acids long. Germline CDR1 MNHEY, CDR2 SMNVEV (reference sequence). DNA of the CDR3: TGTGCCAGCAGGGCAAACGTCTACGAGCAGTACTTC. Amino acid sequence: CASRANVYEQYF.

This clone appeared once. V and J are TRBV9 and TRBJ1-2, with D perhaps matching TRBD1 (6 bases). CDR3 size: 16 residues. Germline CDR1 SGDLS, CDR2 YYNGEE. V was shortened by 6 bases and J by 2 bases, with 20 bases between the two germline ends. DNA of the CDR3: TGTGCCAGCACCTCGCTGGGGGACACTAAAAACTATGGCTACACCTTC. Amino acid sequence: CASTSLGDTKNYGYTF.

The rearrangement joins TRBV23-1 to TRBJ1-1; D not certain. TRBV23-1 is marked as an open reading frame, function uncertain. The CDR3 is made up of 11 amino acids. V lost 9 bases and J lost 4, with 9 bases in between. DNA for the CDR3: TGCGCCAGACCCCCCGGCACTGAAGCTTTCTTT. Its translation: CARPPGTEAFF.

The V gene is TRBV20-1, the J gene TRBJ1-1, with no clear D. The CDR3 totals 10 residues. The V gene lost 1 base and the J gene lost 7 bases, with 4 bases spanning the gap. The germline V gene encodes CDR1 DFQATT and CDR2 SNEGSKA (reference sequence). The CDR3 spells CSARVREAFF. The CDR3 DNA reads TGCAGTGCTAGAGTCCGTGAAGCTTTCTTT.

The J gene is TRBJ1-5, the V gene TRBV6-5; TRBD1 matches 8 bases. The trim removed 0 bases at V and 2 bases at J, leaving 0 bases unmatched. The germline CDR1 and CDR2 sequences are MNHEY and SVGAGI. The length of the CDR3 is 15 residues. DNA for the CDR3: TGTGCCAGCAGTTACTCGGGACAGGGCAATCAGCCCCAGCATTTT. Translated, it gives CASSYSGQGNQPQHF.

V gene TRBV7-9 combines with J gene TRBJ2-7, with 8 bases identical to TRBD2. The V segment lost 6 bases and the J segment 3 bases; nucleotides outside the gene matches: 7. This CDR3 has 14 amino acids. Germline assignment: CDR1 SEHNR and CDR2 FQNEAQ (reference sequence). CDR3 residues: CASRDGREDYEQYF. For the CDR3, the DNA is TGTGCCAGCAGGGACGGGCGGGAGGACTACGAGCAGTACTTC.

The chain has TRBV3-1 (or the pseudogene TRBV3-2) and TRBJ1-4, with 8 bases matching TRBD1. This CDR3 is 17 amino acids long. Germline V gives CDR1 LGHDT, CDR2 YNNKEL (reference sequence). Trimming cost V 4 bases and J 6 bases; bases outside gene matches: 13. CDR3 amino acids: CASSPLSRQGRDEKLFF. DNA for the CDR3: TGTGCCAGCAGCCCCTTATCCCGACAGGGGAGGGATGAAAAACTGTTTTTT.

This CDR3 reads CATEAGGYYGYTF. CDR3 nucleotides: TGTGCCACCGAGGCGGGAGGGTACTATGGCTACACCTTC. This chain links TRBV28 with TRBJ1-2; unclear D gene. V lost 10 bases, J lost 3 bases, and 15 bases lay in between. Germline CDR1 and CDR2: MDHEN and SYDVKM. The CDR3 is made up of 13 amino acids.

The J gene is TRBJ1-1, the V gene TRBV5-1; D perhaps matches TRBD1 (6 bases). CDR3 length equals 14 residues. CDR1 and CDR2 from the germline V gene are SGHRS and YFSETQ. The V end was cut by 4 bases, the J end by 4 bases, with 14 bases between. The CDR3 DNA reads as TGCGCCAGCAGCCCTGGGGGCCAGGCCACTGAAGCTTTCTTT. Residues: CASSPGGQATEAFF.